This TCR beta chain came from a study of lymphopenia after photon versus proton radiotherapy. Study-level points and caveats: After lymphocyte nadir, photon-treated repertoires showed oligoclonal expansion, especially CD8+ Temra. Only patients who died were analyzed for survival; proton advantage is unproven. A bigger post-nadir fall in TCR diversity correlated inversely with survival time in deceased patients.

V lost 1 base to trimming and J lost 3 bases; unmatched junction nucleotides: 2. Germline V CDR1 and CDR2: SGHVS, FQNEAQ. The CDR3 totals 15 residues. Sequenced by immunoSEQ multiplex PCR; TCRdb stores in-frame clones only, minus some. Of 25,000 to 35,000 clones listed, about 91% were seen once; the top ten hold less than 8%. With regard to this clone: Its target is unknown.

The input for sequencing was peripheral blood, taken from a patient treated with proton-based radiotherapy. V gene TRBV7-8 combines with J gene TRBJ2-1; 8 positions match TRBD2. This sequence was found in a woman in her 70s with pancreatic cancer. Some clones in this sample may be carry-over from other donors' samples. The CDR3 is CASSLELADYNEQFF. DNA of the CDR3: TGTGCCAGCAGCTTAGAACTAGCGGACTACAATGAGCAGTTCTTC.